This T cell receptor (beta chain) was sequenced for a study of T-cell memory formation after mild COVID-19. Study conclusions and caveats: Certain responding clones were present in pre-infection memory, suggesting participation of cross-reactive memory. SARS-CoV-2 specificity of second-wave clones peaking day 37 was unconfirmed.

This clonotype was counted a few times. What it binds is not known. TCRdb redid the calling of the 5' RACE reads with MiXCR, one entry per CDR3 protein. This sample yields around 310,000 distinct CDR3 sequences, of which roughly 20% are seen a single time; 21% belongs to the top ten. There are 11 residues in the CDR3. CDR1 and CDR2 (germline): SGDLS, YYNGEE. Trimming cost V 3 bases and J 12 bases, with 9 bases left between them. This clonotype was obtained from a man between 18 and 29 years old who had mild COVID-19 (a few samples of this study predate the infection). Cell type and time point are not known. Sequences were obtained from PBMCs or a T cell subset sorted from them (not recorded which). The chain carries TRBV9 and TRBJ1-4; D is perhaps TRBD1 (5 bases). The CDR3 loop reads CASSEPGELFF. For the CDR3, the DNA is TGTGCCAGCAGCGAGCCGGGGGAACTGTTTTTT.